This T cell receptor beta chain is from a study of T cell responses to AZD1222 COVID-19 vaccine. About this clone itself: Its antigen is as yet unknown.

Whole-study results and caveats: White British donors predominated, females outnumbered males, and clonal diversity was possibly underestimated. Only a handful of AZD1222 recipients, more than five in all, had baseline seropositivity. Spike-wide vaccine-associated CD4 TCRs dominated at 160-218 and 743-854. Receipt of two AZD1222 doses was followed by a rise in Spike-specific TCR breadth and depth.

TCRdb keeps only in-frame clones here, not all; method: immunoSEQ multiplex PCR. The data hold 170,000 or so clones, with about 86% observed a single time. Trimming at V came to 4 bases and at J to 4 bases, leaving 4 bases not matched to a gene. The CDR3 loop spans 15 amino acids. Germline assignment: CDR1 LNHDA and CDR2 SQIVND (reference sequence). The sequence derives from an adult who received the AZD1222 COVID-19 vaccine. The chain joins TRBV19 to TRBJ2-6; TRBD1 matches at 7 bases. The source material was peripheral blood, sampled 28 days after the second AZD1222 dose. CDR3 nucleotides: TGTGCCAGTAGTACCGGGACAGCCGGGGCCAACGTCCTGACTTTC. Translated: CASSTGTAGANVLTF.